What follows describes a single T cell receptor (beta chain). Sequencing used immunoSEQ multiplex PCR; TCRdb keeps in-frame clones, though not all of them. The data contain approximately 400,000 clones, 85% to 95% of them singletons. This sample is part of a study of shared T cell receptors in the human thymus. The CDR3 runs 16 residues. Germline V gene data show CDR1 as SGHDT and CDR2 as YYEEEE. V trimming: 4 bases; J trimming: 11 bases; junction bases outside the gene matches: 14. The receptor was derived from a human donor. Sequenced input: thymocytes. The V call is TRBV5-6, the J call TRBJ1-4, with 10 nucleotides matching TRBD1. The DNA of the CDR3 is TGTGCCAGCAGCGACAGGGGGCCCATAGCTTCCGTCAAACTGTTTTTT. This encodes CASSDRGPIASVKLFF.